This TCR beta chain appears in the sequencing data of a study of T cell responses to AZD1222 COVID-19 vaccine. About the study: Second-dose schedules of about 4 or about 12 weeks were combined.

Study-wide points: The repertoires were collected only after the peak T cell response. Among spike-specific TCRs, nearly half reportedly target unmutated variant regions.

About this clone: Its antigen is unknown.

This CDR3 comprises 13 residues. The V end lost 0 bases, the J end lost 10 bases, and 11 bases lay between the germline ends. The germline V gene encodes CDR1 SGHNT and CDR2 YYREEE (reference sequence). Libraries were prepared by immunoSEQ multiplex PCR; TCRdb keeps only in-frame clonotypes and omits some of them. The table lists 100,000 to 150,000 clones, 70% to 90% of them singletons. This receptor was obtained from an adult in good health. The rearrangement links TRBV5-4 to TRBJ2-1; D is undetermined. This material consisted of peripheral blood, taken on day 0 of AZD1222 vaccination. In DNA form, the CDR3 reads TGTGCCAGCAGCTTGGTTATACGCGCCGAGCAGTTCTTC. Amino acids: CASSLVIRAEQFF.